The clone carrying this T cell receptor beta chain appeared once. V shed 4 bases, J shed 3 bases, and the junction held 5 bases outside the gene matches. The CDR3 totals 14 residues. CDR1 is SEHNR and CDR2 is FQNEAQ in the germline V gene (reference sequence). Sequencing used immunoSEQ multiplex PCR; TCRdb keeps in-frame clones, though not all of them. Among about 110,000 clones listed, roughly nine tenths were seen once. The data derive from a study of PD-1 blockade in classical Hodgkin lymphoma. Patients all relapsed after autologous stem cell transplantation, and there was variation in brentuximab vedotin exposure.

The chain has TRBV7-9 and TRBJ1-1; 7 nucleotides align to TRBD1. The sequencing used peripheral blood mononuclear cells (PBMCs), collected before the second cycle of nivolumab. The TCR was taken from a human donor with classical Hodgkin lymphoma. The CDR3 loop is CASSSRGRDTEAFF. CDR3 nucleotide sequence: TGTGCCAGCAGCTCGAGGGGGCGAGACACTGAAGCTTTCTTT.